The clone carrying this T cell receptor (beta chain) was seen only a few times. Antigen unknown. Germline loops: CDR1 SGDLS, CDR2 YYNGEE. The V end was cut by 4 bases, the J end by 6 bases, with 13 bases between. CDR3 length equals 13 residues. Every donor, a Caucasian adult, lived in Nashville, Tennessee. These data are taken from a study of shared clonotypes between healthy human individuals. Study-wide findings and caveats: The generation probabilities recorded for non-shared clonotypes fell below those of clonotypes shared by all four donors.

Using immunoSEQ multiplex PCR, the repertoire was profiled, and TCRdb retains in-frame clones only, with some absent. In the table there are 2 million to 2.5 million clones, roughly 90% of which are singletons. The sequenced material came from naive CD4+ T cells from PBMCs. The sample's subset: CD45RA+ positively selected. The chain links TRBV9 to TRBJ1-2; D not resolved. The source is a man between 18 and 35 years old in good health. Some clones in this sample may be carry-over from other donors' samples. This CDR3 is CASSPRLNHGYTF. The CDR3 coding sequence is TGTGCCAGCAGCCCGCGGTTGAATCATGGCTACACCTTC.